The next 11 T cell receptor beta chains were all read from a single sample in a study of CXCR3-negative and CXCR3-positive naive CD8 T cells. General observations from the study: CXCR3-positive naive cells carried more hydrophobic TRB CDR3s than CXCR3-negative naive cells did.

These receptors' targets are unknown. UMI labels and 5' RACE were used to prepare the TRB cDNA libraries. TCRdb processed the 5' RACE reads again and assigns one entry to each CDR3 protein, with no DNA. The sample holds some 110,000 distinct CDR3 sequences. The sequenced material came from naive CXCR3+ CD8+ T cells from blood. The subset: CD45RO-CCR7+CD27+CD95- naive CD8+ T cells expressing CXCR3 (TNR3+). These receptors all come from a human donor in good health. Some clones in this sample may be carry-over from other donors' samples.

This chain connects TRBV7-6 to TRBJ2-2; without DNA, the TCRdb call of TRBD1 cannot be checked. Germline V gene data show CDR1 as SGHVS and CDR2 as FNYEAQ. The CDR3 contains 14 residues. The CDR3 protein is CASSFTGDTGELFF.

The gene calls are TRBV4-3 and TRBJ2-2. This CDR3 comprises 15 residues. Germline V gene lookup returns CDR1 LGHNA and CDR2 YSLEER. The CDR3 reads CASSQEVANTGELFF.

This rearrangement joins TRBV7-9 to TRBJ2-5; the TCRdb call, TRBD1, lacks DNA for checking. The CDR3 totals 14 residues. Germline V gene data show CDR1 as SEHNR and CDR2 as FQNEAQ (reference sequence). The CDR3 sequence is CASSSLDSGETKYF.

CDR3 in amino acids: CASSFRWASGFYEQYF. The rearrangement joins TRBV21-1 to TRBJ2-7; TCRdb's D gene call, TRBD2, goes unchecked for lack of DNA. TRBV21-1 is marked as a pseudogene. This CDR3 has 16 amino acids.

V gene TRBV15 combines with J gene TRBJ2-5; the TCRdb call, TRBD1, lacks DNA for checking. The CDR3 totals 14 residues. The germline V gene has CDR1 LNHNV and CDR2 YYDKDF (reference sequence). CDR3: CATTRHPPKETQYF. Variable domain in full (rest from reference TRBV15 and TRBJ2-5): DAMVIQNPRYQVTQFGKPVTLSCSQTLNHNVMYWYQQKSSQAPKLLFHYYDKDFNNEADTPDNFQSRRPNTSFCFLDIRSPGLGDTAMYLCATTRHPPKETQYFGPGTRLLVL.

The chain carries TRBV29-1 and TRBJ1-1; TCRdb reports TRBD1, a call that lacks DNA to check it against. The CDR3 is 11 residues long. CDR1 is SQVTM and CDR2 is ANQGSEA in the germline V gene. The CDR3 sequence: CSSVGARGAFF. The full variable domain, its missing parts supplied by reference TRBV29-1 and TRBJ1-1, is SAVISQKPSRDICQRGTSLTIQCQVDSQVTMMFWYRQQPGQSLTLIATANQGSEATYESGFVIDKFPISRPNLTFSTLTVSNMSPEDSSIYLCSSVGARGAFFGQGTRLTVV.

V usage is TRBV20-1 and J usage is TRBJ2-1; as DNA is missing, the TRBD1 call by TCRdb cannot be tested. The germline V gene has CDR1 DFQATT and CDR2 SNEGSKA (reference sequence). CDR3 length: 14 amino acids. This CDR3 is CSATQTGLEDEQFF.

The chain joins TRBV10-3 to TRBJ1-6; TCRdb designates TRBD1, a call that cannot be tested without DNA. The CDR3 consists of 16 residues. Germline loops: CDR1 ENHRY, CDR2 SYGVKD. CDR3: CAISESRQASNSPLHF.

The chain joins TRBV25-1 to TRBJ1-6. The CDR3 length is 17 residues. The germline V gene has CDR1 MGHDK and CDR2 SYGVNS. The CDR3 loop is CASSEFRGDYYNSPLHF.

The chain has TRBV12-3 or TRBV12-4 and TRBJ2-3. The CDR3 is 13 amino acids. The CDR3 region is CASTPWETDTQYF.

The rearrangement uses TRBV29-1 and TRBJ2-7; lacking DNA, the TRBD1 call made by TCRdb goes unchecked. The CDR3 spans 12 residues. The germline gives CDR1 SQVTM, CDR2 ANQGSEA. The CDR3 reads CSVVQDSTLQYF.